This T cell receptor (beta chain) stems from a study of Ad26.COV2.S vaccination and SARS-CoV-2 variants. Overall study context: Ad26.COV2.S given intramuscularly, once or twice 56 days apart. The study, taken as a whole, reports: Placebo recipients trailed vaccine recipients in spike-specific TCR breadth. Researchers cautioned that TCR breadth and depth analyses may have underestimated total T cell responses. Placebo recipients and vaccine recipients were similar in non-spike TCR breadth.

Details on this clone: Its antigen is not known.

V gave up 3 bases and J gave up 6 bases, with 7 bases separating them. CDR3 length equals 12 residues. Germline lookup yields CDR1 SGHTA and CDR2 FQGNSA. This sample's treatment: 15 to 20 received Ad26.COV2.S at low or high dose, single or two shots; a few received placebo; per-sample allocation not given. Sample collection was performed on day 63 after the first vaccine or placebo injection. The repertoire was sequenced with immunoSEQ multiplex PCR; TCRdb's copy has only in-frame clones and lacks some. Of a few hundred thousand clones listed, about nine tenths are singletons. Sequencing used peripheral blood, obtained in a trial of Ad26.COV2.S vaccine versus placebo. The chain has TRBV7-2 and TRBJ2-3; possibly TRBD1 or TRBD2 for D (5 bases each). This clonotype was obtained from a person aged 18-65 years who received the Ad26.COV2.S COVID-19 vaccine or a placebo. The CDR3 DNA is TGTGCCAGCAGCTTCTGGGGGGATACGCAGTATTTT. Protein product: CASSFWGDTQYF.